This T cell receptor beta chain was retrieved from a study of radiotherapy plus CTLA-4 blockade in lung cancer. Notes on the study in general: In blood, early T cell clone dynamics reportedly predicted response best, together with interferon-beta.

Trimming removed 4 bases at V and 5 bases at J, with 13 bases between. The CDR3 sequence is 13 residues long. CDR1 and CDR2 (germline): SGHRS, YFSETQ. Each patient with chemo-refractory metastatic non-small-cell lung cancer was treated with focal radiation plus CTLA-4 blockade using ipilimumab. TCRdb's copy holds only in-frame clones and misses some; the assay was immunoSEQ multiplex PCR. The sample contains approximately 95,000 clones, more than 75% of which appear only once. For this clone: Its antigen is as yet unknown.

This chain connects TRBV5-1 to TRBJ2-7; a weak D match, TRBD2 (5 bases). This sample comprised peripheral blood, obtained from a patient treated with radiotherapy plus ipilimumab. The clonotype originates from a human donor with non-small cell lung cancer who had a partial response to radiotherapy plus ipilimumab. The CDR3, as DNA: TGCGCCAGCAGCCCCCGGGGTCGCCACGAGCAGTACTTC. Protein product: CASSPRGRHEQYF.